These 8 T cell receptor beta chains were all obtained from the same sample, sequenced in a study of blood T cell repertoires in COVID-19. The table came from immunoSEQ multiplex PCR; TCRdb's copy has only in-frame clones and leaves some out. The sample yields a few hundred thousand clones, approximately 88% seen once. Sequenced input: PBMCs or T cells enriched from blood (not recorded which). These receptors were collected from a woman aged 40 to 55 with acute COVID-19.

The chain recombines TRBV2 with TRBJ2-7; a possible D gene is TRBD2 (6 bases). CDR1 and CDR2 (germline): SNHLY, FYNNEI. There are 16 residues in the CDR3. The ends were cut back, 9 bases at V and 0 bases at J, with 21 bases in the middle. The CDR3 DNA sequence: TGTGCCAGTGGGGCGCAGCGGGCCACCCCCTCCTACGAGCAGTACTTC. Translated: CASGAQRATPSYEQYF.

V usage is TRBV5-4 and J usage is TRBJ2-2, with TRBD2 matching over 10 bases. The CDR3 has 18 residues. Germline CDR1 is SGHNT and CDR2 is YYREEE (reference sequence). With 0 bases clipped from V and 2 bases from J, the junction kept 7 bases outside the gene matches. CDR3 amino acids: CASSLGGASGRNTGELFF. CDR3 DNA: TGTGCCAGCAGCTTGGGTGGGGCTAGCGGGAGAAACACCGGGGAGCTGTTTTTT.

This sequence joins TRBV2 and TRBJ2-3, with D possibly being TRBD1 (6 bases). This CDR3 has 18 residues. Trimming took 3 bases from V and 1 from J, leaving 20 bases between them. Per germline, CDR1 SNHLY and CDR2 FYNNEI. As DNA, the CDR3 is TGTGCCAGCAGTGAGTCGGCGGGTAGGACAGCGGGCACAGATACGCAGTATTTT. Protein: CASSESAGRTAGTDTQYF.

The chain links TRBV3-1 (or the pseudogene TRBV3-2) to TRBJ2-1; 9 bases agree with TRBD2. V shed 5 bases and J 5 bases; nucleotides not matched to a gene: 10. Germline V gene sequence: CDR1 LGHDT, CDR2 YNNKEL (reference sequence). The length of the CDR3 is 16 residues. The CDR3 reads CASSNRGTSKNNEQFF. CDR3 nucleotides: TGTGCCAGCAGCAACCGAGGGACTAGCAAAAACAATGAGCAGTTCTTC.

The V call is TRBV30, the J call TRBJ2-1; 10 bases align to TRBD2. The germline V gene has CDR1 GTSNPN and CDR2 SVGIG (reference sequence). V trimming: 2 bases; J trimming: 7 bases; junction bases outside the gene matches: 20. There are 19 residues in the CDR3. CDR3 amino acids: CAWSTTTRTSGMTWNEQFF. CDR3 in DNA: TGTGCCTGGAGTACCACAACACGAACTAGCGGGATGACTTGGAATGAGCAGTTCTTC. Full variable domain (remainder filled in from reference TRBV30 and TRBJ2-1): SQTIHQWPATLVQPVGSPLSLECTVEGTSNPNLYWYRQAAGRGLQLLFYSVGIGQISSEVPQNLSASRPQDRQFILSSKKLLLSDSGFYLCAWSTTTRTSGMTWNEQFFGPGTRLTVL.

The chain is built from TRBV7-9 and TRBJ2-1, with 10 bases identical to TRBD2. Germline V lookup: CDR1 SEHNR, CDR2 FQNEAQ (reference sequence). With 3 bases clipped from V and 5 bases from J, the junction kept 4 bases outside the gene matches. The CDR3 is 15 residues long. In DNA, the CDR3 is TGTGCCAGCAGCTTTCGACTAGCGGGCAACAATGAGCAGTTCTTC. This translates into CASSFRLAGNNEQFF.

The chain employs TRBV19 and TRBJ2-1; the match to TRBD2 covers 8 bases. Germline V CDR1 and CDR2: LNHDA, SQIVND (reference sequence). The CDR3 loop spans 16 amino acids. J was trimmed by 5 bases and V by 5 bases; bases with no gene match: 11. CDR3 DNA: TGTGCCAGTAGTGGGTGGAGCGGGAGTCATAACAATGAGCAGTTCTTC. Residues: CASSGWSGSHNNEQFF.

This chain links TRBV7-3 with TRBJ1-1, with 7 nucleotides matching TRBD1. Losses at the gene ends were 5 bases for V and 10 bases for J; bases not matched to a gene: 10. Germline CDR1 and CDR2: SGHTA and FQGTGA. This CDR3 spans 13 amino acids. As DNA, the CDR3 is TGTGCCAGCAGCCCCCCCGACAGGGACGTAGCTTTCTTT. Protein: CASSPPDRDVAFF.